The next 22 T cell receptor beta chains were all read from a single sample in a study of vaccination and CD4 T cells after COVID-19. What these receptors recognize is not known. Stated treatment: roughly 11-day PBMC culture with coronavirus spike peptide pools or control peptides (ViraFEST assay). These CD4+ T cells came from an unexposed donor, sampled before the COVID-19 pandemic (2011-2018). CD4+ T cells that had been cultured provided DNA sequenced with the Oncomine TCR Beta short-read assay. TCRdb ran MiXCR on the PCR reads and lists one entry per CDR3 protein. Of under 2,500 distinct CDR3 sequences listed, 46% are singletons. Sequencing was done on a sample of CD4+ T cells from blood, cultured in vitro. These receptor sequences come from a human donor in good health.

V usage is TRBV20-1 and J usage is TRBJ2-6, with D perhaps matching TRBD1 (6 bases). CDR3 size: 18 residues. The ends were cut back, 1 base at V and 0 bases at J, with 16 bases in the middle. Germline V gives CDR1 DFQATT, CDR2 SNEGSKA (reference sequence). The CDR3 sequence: CSARAPPGAPSGANVLTF. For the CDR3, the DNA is TGCAGTGCTAGAGCTCCGCCAGGGGCTCCCTCTGGGGCCAACGTCCTGACTTTC.

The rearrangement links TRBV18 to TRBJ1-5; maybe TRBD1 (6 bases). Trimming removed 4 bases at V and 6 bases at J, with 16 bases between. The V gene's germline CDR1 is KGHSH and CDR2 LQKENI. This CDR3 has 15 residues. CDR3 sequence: CASSRSRGVIQPQHF. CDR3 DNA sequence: TGTGCCAGCTCACGAAGCAGGGGTGTTATTCAGCCCCAGCATTTT. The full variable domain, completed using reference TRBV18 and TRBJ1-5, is NAGVMQNPRHLVRRRGQEARLRCSPMKGHSHVYWYRQLPEEGLKFMVYLQKENIIDESGMPKERFSAEFPKEGPSILRIQQVVRGDSAAYFCASSRSRGVIQPQHFGDGTRLSIL.

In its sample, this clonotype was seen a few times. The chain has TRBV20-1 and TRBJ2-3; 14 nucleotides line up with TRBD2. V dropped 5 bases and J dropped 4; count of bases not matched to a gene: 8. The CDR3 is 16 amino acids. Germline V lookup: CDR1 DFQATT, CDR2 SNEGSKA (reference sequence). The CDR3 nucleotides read TGCAGTGCTTGGACTAGCGGGAGGTGGGGCGCAGATACGCAGTATTTT. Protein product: CSAWTSGRWGADTQYF.

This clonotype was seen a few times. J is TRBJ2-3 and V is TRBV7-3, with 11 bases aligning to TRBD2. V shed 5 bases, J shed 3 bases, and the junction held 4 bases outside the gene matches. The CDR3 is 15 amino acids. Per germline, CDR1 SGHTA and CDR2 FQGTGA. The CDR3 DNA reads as TGTGCCAGCAGCGCGGGACTAGCGGATACAGATACGCAGTATTTT. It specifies CASSAGLADTDTQYF.

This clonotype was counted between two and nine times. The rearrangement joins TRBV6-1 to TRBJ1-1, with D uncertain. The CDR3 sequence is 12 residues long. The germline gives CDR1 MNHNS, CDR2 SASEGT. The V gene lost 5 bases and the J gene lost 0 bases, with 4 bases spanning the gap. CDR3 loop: CASSRLNTEAFF. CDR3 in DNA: TGTGCCAGCAGTAGACTGAACACTGAAGCTTTCTTT.

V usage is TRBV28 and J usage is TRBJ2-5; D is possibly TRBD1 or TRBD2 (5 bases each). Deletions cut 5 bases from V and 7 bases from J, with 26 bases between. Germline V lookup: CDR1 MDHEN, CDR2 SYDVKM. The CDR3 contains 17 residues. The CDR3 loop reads CASSEKGLDGYRGTQYF. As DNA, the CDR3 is TGTGCCAGCAGTGAGAAGGGGCTGGACGGCTACCGGGGGACCCAGTACTTC.

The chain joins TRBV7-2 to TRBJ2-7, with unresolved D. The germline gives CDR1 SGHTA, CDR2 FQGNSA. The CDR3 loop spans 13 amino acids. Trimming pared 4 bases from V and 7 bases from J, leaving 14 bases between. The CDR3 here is CASSSWAPSEQYF. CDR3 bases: TGTGCCAGCAGCTCGTGGGCCCCCTCGGAGCAGTACTTC.

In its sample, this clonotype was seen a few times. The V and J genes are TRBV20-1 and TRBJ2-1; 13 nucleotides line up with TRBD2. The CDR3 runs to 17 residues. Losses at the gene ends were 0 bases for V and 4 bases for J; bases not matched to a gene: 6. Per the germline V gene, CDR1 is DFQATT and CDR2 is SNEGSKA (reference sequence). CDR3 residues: CSARDSTSGGPYNEQFF. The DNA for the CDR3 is TGCAGTGCTAGAGACTCGACTAGCGGGGGGCCTTACAATGAGCAGTTCTTC.

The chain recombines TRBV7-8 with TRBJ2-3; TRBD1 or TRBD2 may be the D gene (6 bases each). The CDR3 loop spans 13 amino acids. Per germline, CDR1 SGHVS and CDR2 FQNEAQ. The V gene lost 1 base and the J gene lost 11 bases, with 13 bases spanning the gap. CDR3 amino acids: CASSLEEGVGQYF. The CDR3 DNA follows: TGTGCCAGCAGCTTAGAGGAGGGGGTCGGGCAGTATTTT. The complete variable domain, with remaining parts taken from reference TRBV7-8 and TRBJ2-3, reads GAGVSQSPRYKVAKRGQDVALRCDPISGHVSLFWYQQALGQGPEFLTYFQNEAQLDKSGLPSDRFFAERPEGSVSTLKIQRTQQEDSAVYLCASSLEEGVGQYFGPGTRLTVL.

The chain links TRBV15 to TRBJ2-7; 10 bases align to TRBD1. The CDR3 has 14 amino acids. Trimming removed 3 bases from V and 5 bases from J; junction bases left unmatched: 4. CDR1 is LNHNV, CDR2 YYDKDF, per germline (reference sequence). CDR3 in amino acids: CATSRGDRGHEQYF. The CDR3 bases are TGTGCCACCAGCAGGGGGGACAGGGGCCACGAGCAGTACTTC.

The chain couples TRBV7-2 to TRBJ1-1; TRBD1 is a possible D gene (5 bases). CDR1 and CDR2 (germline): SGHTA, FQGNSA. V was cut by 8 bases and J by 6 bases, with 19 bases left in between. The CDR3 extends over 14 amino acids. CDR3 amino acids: CASSSRAESPEAFF. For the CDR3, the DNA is TGTGCCAGCTCGAGCAGGGCGGAATCCCCTGAAGCTTTCTTT.

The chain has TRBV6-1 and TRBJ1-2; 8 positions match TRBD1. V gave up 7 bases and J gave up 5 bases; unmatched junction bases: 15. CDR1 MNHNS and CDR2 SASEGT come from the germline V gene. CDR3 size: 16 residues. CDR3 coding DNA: TGTGCCAGCACCCCGGGACAGGCGATCCCTATTTATGGCTACACCTTC. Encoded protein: CASTPGQAIPIYGYTF.

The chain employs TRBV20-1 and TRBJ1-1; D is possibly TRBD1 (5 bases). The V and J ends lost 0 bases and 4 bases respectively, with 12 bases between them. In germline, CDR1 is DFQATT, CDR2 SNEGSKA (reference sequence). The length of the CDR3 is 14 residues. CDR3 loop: CSARDVLRGTEAFF. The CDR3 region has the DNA TGCAGTGCTAGAGATGTACTGAGGGGCACTGAAGCTTTCTTT.

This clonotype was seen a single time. The CDR3 sequence is CASSRADTQYF. Written as DNA, the CDR3 is TGTGCCAGCTCCCGCGCAGATACGCAGTATTTT. This chain uses TRBV12-3 or TRBV12-4 with TRBJ2-3, with D hard to call. V gave up 8 bases and J gave up 4 bases, with 7 bases separating them. The CDR3 consists of 11 residues.

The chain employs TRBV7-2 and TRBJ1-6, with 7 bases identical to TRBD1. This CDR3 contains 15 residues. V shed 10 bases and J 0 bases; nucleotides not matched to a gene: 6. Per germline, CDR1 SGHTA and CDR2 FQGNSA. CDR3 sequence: CATETGSSYNSPLHF. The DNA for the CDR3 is TGTGCCACCGAGACAGGGAGCTCCTATAATTCACCCCTCCACTTT. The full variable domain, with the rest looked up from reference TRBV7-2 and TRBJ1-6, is GAGVSQSPSNKVTEKGKDVELRCDPISGHTALYWYRQSLGQGLEFLIYFQGNSAPDKSGLPSDRFSAERTGGSVSTLTIQRTQQEDSAVYLCATETGSSYNSPLHFGNGTRLTVT.

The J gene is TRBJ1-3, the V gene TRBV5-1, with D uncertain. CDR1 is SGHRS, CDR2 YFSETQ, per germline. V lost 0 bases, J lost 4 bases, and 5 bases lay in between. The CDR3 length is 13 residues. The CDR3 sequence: CASSLGEGNTIYF. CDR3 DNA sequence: TGCGCCAGCAGCTTGGGGGAAGGAAACACCATATATTTT. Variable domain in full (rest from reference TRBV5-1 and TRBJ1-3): KAGVTQTPRYLIKTRGQQVTLSCSPISGHRSVSWYQQTPGQGLQFLFEYFSETQRNKGNFPGRFSGRQFSNSRSEMNVSTLELGDSALYLCASSLGEGNTIYFGEGSWLTVV.

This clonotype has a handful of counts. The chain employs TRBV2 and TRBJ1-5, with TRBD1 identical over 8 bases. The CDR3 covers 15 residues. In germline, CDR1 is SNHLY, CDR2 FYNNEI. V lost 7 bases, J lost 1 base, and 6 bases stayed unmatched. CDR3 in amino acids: CASTKDRGSNQPQHF. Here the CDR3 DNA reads TGTGCCAGCACCAAAGACAGGGGCAGCAATCAGCCCCAGCATTTT.

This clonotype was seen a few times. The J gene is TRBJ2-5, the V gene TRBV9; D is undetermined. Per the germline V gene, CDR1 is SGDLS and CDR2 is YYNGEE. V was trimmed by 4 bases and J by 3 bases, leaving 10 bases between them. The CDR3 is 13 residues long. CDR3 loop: CASSPLPEETQYF. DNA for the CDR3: TGTGCCAGCAGCCCCCTTCCCGAAGAGACCCAGTACTTC.

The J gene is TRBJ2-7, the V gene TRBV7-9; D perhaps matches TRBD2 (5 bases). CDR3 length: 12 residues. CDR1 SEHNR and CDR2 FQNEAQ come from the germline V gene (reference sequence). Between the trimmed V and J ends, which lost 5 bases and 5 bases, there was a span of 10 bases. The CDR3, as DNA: TGTGCCAGCAGCCCGGGATCACACGAGCAGTACTTC. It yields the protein CASSPGSHEQYF.

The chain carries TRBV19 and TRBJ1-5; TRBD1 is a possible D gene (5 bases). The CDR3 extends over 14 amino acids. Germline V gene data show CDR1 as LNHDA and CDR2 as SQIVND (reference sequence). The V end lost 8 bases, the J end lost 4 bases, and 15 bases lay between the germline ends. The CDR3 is CASRYLGGNQPQHF. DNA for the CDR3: TGTGCCAGTCGCTACCTGGGGGGAAATCAGCCCCAGCATTTT.

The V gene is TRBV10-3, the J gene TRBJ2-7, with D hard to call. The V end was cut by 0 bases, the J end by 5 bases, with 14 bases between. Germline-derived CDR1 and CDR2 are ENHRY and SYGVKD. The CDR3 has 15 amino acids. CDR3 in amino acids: CAISESRGPSHEQYF. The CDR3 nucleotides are TGTGCCATCAGTGAGTCGAGAGGACCCAGCCACGAGCAGTACTTC.

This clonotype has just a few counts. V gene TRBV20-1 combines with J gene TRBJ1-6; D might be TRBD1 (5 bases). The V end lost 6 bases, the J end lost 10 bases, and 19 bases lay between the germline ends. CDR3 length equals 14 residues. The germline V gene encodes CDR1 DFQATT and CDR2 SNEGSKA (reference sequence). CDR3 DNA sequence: TGCAGTGCCAAAACCCCCAGGGAAAAATCACCCCTCCACTTT. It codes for CSAKTPREKSPLHF.